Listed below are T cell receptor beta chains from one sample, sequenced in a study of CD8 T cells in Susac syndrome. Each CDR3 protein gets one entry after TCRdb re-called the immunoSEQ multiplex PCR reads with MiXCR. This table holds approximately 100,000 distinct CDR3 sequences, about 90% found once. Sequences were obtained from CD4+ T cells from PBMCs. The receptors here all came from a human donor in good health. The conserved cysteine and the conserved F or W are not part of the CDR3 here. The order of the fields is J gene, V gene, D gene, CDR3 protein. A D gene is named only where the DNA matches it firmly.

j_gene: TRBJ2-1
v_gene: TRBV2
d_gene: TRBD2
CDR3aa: ASKASGRAWANEQF

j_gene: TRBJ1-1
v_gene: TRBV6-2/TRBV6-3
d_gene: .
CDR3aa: ASSYDSVNTEAF

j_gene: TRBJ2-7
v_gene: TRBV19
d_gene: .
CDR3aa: ASSMTSGYEQY

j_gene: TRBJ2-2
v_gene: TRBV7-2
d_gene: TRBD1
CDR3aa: ASMTGEILGELF

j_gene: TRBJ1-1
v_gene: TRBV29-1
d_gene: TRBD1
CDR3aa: SVRQGWDAEAF

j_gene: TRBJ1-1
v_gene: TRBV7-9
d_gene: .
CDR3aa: ASSAGADTEAF

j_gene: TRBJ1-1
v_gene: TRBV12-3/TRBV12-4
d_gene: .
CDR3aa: ASRPGRSTEAF

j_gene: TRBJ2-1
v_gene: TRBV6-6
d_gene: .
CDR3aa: ASTSYNEQF

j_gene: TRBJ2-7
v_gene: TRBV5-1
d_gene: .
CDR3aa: ASSLQVGNHEQY

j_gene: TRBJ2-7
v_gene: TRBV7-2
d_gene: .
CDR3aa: ASSLGGGRGEQY

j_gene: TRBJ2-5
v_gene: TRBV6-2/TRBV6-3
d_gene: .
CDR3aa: ASSYSTETQY

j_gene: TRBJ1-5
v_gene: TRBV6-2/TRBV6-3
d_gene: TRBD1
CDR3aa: ASSSRLGQAEWNQPQH

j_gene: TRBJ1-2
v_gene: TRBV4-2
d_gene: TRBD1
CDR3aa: ASSQGDREGYGYT

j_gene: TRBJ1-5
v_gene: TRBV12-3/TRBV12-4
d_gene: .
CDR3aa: ASSLVAAGNQPQH

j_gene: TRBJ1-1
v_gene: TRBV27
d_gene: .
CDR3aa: ASSLREGSTEAF

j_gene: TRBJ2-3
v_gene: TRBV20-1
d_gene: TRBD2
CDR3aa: SAQGLAGMVHTDTQY

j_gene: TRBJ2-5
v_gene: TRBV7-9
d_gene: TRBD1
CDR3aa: ASSRTGGLETQY

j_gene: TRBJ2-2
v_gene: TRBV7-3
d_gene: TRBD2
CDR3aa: ASSLTAGVGGELF

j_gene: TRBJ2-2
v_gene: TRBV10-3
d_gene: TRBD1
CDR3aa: AISGGQGNTGELF

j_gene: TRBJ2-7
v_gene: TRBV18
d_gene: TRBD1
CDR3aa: ASSRNDRDRGENRY

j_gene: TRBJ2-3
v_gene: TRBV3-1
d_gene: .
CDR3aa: ASSQVNNVPDTQY

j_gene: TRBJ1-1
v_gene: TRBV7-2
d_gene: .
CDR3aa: ASSSRGDNAEAF

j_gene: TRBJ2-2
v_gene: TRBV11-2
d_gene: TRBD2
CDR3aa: ASRRGGRPGELF

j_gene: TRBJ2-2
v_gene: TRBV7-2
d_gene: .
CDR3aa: ASSLIKPDSGGELF